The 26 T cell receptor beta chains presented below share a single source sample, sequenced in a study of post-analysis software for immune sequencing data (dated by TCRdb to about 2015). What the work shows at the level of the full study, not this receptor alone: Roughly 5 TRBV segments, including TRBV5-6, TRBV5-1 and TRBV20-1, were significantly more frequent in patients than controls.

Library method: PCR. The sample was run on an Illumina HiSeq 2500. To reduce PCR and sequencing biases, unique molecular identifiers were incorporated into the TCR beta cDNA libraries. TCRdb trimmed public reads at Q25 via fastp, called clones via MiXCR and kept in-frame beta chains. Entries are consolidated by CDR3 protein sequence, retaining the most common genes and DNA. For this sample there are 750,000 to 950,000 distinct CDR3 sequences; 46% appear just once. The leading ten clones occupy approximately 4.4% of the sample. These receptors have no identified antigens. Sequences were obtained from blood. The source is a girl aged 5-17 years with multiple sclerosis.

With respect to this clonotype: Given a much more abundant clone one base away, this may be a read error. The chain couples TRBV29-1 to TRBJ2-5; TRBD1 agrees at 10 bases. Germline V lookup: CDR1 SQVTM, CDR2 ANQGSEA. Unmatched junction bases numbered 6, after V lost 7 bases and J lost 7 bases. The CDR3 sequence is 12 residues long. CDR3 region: CSEGQGHGTQYF. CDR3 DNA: TGCAGCGAGGGACAGGGGCATGGGACCCAGTACTTC. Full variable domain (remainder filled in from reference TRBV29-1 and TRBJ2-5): SAVISQKPSRDICQRGTSLTIQCQVDSQVTMMFWYRQQPGQSLTLIATANQGSEATYESGFVIDKFPISRPNLTFSTLTVSNMSPEDSSIYLCSEGQGHGTQYFGPGTRLLVL.

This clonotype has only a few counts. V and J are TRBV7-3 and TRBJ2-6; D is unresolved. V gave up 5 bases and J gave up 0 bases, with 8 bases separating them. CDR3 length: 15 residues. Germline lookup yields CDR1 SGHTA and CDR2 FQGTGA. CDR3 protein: CASSLLPSGANVLTF. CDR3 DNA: TGTGCCAGCAGCCTTCTTCCCTCTGGGGCCAACGTCCTGACTTTC.

CDR3 sequence (DNA): TGTGCCAGCAGCTTAGCTTCCGGGACAGGGGGCAGAGAGACCCAGTACTTC. Protein: CASSLASGTGGRETQYF. The chain combines TRBV7-9 with TRBJ2-5, with TRBD1 identical over 12 bases. CDR3 size: 17 residues. Germline trimming cut 0 bases from V and 4 bases from J; bases unmatched to any gene: 6. The V gene's germline CDR1 is SEHNR and CDR2 FQNEAQ (reference sequence). The full variable domain, rest sourced from reference TRBV7-9 and TRBJ2-5, is DTGVSQNPRHKITKRGQNVTFRCDPISEHNRLYWYRQTLGQGPEFLTYFQNEAQLEKSRLLSDRFSAERPKGSFSTLEIQRTEQGDSAMYLCASSLASGTGGRETQYFGPGTRLLVL.

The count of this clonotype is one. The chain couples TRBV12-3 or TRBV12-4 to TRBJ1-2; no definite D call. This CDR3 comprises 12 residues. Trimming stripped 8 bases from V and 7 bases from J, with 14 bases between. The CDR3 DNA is TGTGCCAGCGCCCCGTCCATTGGTGGCTACACCTTC. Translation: CASAPSIGGYTF.

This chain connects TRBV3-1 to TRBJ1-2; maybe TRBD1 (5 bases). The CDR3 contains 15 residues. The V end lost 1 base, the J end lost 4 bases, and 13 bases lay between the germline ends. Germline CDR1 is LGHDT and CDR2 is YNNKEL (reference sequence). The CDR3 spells CASSQGQKGPYGYTF. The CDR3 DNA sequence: TGTGCCAGCAGCCAAGGGCAGAAGGGACCCTATGGCTACACCTTC.

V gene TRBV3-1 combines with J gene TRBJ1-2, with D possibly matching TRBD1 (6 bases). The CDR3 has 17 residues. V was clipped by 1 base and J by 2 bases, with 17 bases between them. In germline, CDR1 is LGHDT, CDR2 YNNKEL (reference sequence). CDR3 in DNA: TGTGCCAGCAGCCAAGTGGGGGGACGCGACAGGAACTATGGCTACACCTTC. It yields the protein CASSQVGGRDRNYGYTF.

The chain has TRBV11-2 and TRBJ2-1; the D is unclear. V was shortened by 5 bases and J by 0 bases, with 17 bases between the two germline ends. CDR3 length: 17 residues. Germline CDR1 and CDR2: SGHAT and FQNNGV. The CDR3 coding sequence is TGTGCCAGCAGCGCTTATGGTGGGCAGAGCTCCTACAATGAGCAGTTCTTC. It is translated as CASSAYGGQSSYNEQFF.

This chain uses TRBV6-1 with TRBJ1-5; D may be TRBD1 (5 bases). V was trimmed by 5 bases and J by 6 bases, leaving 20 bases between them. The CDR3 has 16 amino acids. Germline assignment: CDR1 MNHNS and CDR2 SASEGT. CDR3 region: CASSKRVQDPSQPQHF. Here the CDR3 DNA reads TGTGCCAGCAGTAAGAGGGTACAGGATCCTTCTCAGCCCCAGCATTTT.

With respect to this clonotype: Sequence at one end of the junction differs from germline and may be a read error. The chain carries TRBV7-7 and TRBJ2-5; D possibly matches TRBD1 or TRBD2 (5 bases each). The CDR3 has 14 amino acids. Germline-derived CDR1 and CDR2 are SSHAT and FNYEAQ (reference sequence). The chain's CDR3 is CASSLNPGGETQYF. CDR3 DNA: TGTGCTAGCAGCTTAAACCCTGGGGGAGAGACCCAGTACTTC.

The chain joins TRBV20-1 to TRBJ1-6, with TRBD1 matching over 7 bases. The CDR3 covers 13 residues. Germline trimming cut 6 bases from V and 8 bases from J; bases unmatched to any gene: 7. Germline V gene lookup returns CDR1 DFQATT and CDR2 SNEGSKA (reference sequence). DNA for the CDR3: TGCAGTGCATCGACAGGGCGAGATTCACCCCTCCACTTT. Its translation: CSASTGRDSPLHF.

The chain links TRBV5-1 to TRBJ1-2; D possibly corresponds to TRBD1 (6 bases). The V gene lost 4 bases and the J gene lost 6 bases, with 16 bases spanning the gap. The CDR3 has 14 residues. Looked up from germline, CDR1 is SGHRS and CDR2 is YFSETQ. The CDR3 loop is CASSRRTRGDGYTF. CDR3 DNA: TGCGCCAGCAGCCGGCGGACCAGGGGCGATGGCTACACCTTC.

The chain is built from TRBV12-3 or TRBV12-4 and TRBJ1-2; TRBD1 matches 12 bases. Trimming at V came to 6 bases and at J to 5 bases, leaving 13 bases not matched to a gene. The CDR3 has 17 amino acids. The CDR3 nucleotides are TGTGCCAGCAGACCCCATGTAGGGACAGGGGGCTCTTATGGCTACACCTTC. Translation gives CASRPHVGTGGSYGYTF.

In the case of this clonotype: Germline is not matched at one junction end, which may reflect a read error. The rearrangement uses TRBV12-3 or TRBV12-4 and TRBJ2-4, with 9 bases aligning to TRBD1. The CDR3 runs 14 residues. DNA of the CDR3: TGTGTCAGCAGTCTGGACAGGGGCGAAAACATTCAGTACTTC. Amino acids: CVSSLDRGENIQYF.

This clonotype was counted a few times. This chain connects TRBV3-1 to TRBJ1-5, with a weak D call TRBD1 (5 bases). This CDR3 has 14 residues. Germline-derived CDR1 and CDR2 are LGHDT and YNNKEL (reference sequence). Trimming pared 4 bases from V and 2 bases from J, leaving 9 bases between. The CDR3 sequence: CASSRDVGNQPQHF. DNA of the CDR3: TGTGCCAGCAGCCGGGACGTTGGCAATCAGCCCCAGCATTTT.

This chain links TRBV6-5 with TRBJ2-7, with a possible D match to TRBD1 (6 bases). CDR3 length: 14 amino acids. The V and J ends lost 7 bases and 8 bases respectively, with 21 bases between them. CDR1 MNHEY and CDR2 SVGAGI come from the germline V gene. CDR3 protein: CASKGDGPQGQQYF. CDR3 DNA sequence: TGTGCCAGCAAAGGTGACGGCCCCCAGGGGCAGCAGTACTTC.

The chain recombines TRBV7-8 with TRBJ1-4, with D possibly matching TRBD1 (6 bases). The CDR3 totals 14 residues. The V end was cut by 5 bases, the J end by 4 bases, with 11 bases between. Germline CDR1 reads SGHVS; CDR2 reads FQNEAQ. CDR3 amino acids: CASSRRDINEKLFF. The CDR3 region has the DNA TGTGCCAGCAGCCGGCGGGACATTAATGAAAAACTGTTTTTT.

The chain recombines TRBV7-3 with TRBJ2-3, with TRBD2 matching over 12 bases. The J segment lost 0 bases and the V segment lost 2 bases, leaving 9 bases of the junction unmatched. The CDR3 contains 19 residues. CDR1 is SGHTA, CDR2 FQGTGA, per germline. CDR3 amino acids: CASSLDLGLAGASTDTQYF. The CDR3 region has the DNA TGTGCCAGCAGCTTAGATCTGGGACTAGCGGGTGCTAGCACAGATACGCAGTATTTT. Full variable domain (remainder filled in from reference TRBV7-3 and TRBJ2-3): GAGVSQTPSNKVTEKGKYVELRCDPISGHTALYWYRQSLGQGPEFLIYFQGTGAADDSGLPNDRFFAVRPEGSVSTLKIQRTERGDSAVYLCASSLDLGLAGASTDTQYFGPGTRLTVL.

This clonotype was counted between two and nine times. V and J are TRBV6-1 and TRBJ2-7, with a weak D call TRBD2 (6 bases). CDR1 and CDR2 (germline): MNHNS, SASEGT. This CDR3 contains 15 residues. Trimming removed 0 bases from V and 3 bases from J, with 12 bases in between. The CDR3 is CASSEAVTGDYEQYF. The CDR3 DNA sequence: TGTGCCAGCAGTGAAGCAGTAACGGGAGACTACGAGCAGTACTTC.

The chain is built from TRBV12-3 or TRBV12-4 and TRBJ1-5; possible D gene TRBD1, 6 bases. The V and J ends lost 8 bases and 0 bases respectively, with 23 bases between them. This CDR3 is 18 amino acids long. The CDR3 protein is CASSGGHGAPDSNQPQHF. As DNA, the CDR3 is TGTGCCAGCTCTGGGGGCCACGGGGCCCCCGATAGCAATCAGCCCCAGCATTTT.

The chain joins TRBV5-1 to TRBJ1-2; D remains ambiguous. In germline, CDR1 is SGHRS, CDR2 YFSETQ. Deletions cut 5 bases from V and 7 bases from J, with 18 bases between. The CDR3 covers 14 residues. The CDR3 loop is CASSLDKHITGYTF. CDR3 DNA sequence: TGCGCCAGCAGTTTAGACAAACATATCACTGGCTACACCTTC.

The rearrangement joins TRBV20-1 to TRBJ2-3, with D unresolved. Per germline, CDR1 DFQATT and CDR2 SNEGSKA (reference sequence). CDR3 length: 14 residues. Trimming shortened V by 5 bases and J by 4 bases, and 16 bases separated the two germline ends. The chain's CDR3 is CSAGLSARADTQYF. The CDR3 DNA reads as TGCAGTGCTGGATTGTCTGCACGGGCAGATACGCAGTATTTT.

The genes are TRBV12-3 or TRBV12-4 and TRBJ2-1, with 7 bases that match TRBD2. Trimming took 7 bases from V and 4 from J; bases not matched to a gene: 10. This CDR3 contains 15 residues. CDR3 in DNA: TGTGCCAGCATTAAGAGCGGGAACTTGTACAATGAGCAGTTCTTC. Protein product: CASIKSGNLYNEQFF.

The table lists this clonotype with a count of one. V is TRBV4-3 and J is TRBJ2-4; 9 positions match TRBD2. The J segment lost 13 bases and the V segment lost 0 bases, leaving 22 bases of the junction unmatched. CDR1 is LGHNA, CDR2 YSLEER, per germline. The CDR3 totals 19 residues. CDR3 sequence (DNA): TGCGCCAGCAGCCAAGATCCTAGCGGGACTATCAGCTCCTACAATGAGCAGTACTTC. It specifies CASSQDPSGTISSYNEQYF.

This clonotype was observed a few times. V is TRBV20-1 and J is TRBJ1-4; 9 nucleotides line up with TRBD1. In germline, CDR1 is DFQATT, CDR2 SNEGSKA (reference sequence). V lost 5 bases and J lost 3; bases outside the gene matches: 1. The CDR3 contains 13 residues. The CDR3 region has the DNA TGCAGTGCTGGGACAGGGCCTAATGAAAAACTGTTTTTT. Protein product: CSAGTGPNEKLFF.

The CDR3 DNA reads as TGTGCCAGCAGTGAACCCTCGACATACTATGGCTACACCTTC. The encoded protein is CASSEPSTYYGYTF. V gene TRBV2 combines with J gene TRBJ1-2, with D unresolved. V dropped 2 bases and J dropped 3 bases, with 10 bases sitting between them. From germline, CDR1 is SNHLY and CDR2 FYNNEI. The CDR3 is 14 amino acids.

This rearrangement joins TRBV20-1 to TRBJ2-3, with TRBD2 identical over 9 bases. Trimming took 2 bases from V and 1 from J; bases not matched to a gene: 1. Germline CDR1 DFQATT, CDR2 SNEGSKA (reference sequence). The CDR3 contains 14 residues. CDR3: CSARRTSGTDTQYF. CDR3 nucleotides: TGCAGTGCTAGACGGACTAGCGGCACAGATACGCAGTATTTT.